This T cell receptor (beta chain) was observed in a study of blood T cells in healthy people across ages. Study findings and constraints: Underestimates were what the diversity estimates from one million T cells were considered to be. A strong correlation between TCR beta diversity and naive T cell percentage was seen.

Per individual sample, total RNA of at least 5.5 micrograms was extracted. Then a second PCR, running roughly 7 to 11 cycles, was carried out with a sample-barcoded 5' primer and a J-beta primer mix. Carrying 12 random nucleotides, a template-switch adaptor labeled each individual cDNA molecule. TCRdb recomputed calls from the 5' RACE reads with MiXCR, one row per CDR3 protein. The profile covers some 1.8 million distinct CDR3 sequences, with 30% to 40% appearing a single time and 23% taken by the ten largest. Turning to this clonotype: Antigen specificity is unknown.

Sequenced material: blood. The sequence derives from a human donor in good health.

CDR3 nucleotide sequence: TGTGCCAGCAGCTTCTCTACAGCGGGAGGGAGCACAGATACGCAGTATTTT. It yields the protein CASSFSTAGGSTDTQYF. The chain combines TRBV7-2 with TRBJ2-3; 10 nucleotides align to TRBD2. Per germline, CDR1 SGHTA and CDR2 FQGNSA. CDR3 size: 17 residues. The V gene end was trimmed by 3 bases and the J gene end by 0 bases; junction bases not matched to a gene: 6.